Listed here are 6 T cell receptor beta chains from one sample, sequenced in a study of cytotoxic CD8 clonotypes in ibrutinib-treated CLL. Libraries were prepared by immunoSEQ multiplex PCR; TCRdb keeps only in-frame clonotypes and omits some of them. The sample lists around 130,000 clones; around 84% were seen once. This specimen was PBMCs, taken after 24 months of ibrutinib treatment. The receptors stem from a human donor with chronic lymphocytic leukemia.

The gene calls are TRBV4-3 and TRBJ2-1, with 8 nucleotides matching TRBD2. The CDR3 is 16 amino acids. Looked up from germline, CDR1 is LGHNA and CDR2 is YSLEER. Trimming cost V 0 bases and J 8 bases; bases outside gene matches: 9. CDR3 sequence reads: CASSQDLAGGGDEQFF. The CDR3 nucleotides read TGCGCCAGCAGCCAAGATCTGGCGGGGGGCGGCGATGAGCAGTTCTTC.

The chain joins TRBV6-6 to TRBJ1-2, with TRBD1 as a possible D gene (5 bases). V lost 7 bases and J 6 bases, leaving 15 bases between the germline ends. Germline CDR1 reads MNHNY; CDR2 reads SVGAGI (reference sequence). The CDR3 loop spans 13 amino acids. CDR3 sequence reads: CASTERGVDGYTF. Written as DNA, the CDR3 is TGTGCCAGCACCGAGAGAGGGGTCGATGGCTACACCTTC.

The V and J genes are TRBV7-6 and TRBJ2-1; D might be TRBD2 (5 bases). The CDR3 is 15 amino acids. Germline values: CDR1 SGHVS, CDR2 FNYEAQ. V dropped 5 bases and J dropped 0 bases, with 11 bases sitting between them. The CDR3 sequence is CASSGPSGSYNEQFF. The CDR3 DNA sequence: TGTGCCAGCAGCGGACCCAGCGGCTCCTACAATGAGCAGTTCTTC.

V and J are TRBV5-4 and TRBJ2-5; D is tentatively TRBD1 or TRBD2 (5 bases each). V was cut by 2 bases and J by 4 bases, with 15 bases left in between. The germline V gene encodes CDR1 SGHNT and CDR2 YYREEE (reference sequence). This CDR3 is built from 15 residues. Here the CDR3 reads CASSFRSGGRETQYF. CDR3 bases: TGTGCCAGCAGCTTTAGGTCTGGGGGAAGAGAGACCCAGTACTTC.

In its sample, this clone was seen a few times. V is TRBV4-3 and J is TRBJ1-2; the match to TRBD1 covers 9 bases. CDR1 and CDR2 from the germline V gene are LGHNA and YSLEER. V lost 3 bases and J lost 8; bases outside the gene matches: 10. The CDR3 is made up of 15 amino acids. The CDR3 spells CASSQARDRVRGYTF. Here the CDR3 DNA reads TGCGCCAGCAGCCAGGCCAGGGACAGGGTCCGGGGCTACACCTTC.

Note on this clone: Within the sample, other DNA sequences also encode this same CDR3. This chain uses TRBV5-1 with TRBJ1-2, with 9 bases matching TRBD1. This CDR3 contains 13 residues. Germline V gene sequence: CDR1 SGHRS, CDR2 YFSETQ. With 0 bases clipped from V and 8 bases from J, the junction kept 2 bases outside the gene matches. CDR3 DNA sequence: TGCGCCAGCAGCTTGGGACAGGGGGGAGGCTACACCTTC. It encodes CASSLGQGGGYTF.